This T cell receptor (beta chain) emerged from a study of low-dose radiotherapy and immunotherapy resistance in tumors. The overall study: Administration of intravenous cyclophosphamide at 200 mg/m2 took place every two weeks, one day before radiation and immunotherapy.

This clonotype was counted many times. CDR3 size: 12 residues. V dropped 6 bases and J dropped 5 bases, with 10 bases sitting between them. First-strand cDNA used TRAV- and TRBV-specific primers, covering alpha and beta chains. Using a constant-region primer together with a V-primer adapter, TCRs were subjected to 15 to 25 PCR cycles of amplification. Researchers amplified the isolated mRNA using in vitro transcription. A single record per CDR3 protein comes from TCRdb applying MiXCR to the reads. The repertoire holds 85,000 to 100,000 distinct CDR3 sequences, with 9.4% as singletons. Time point of the sample: before trial treatment. Donors were given nivolumab, ipilimumab, aspirin, low-dose cyclophosphamide and low-dose radiotherapy. Patients deemed eligible presented with advanced solid tumors lacking tumor-infiltrating lymphocytes.

The chain uses TRBV12-3 or TRBV12-4 and TRBJ2-5, with unresolved D. The sample consisted of PBMCs, taken before treatment. This clonotype was obtained from a male donor with prostate cancer. The CDR3 sequence is CASSPVRETQYF. CDR3 bases: TGTGCCAGCAGCCCGGTCCGGGAGACCCAGTACTTC.